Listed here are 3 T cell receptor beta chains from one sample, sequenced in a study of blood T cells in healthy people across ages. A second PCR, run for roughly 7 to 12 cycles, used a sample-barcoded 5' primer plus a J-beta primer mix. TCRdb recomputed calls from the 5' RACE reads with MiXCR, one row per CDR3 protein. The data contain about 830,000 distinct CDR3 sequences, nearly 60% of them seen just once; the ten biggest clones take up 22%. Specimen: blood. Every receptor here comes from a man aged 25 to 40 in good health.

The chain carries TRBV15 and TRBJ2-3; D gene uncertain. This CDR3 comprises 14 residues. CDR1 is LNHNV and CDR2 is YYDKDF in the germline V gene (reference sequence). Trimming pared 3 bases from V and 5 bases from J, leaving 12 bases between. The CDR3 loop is CATSRGRSGDTQYF. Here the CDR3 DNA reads TGTGCCACCAGCAGGGGCCGTTCTGGAGATACGCAGTATTTT.

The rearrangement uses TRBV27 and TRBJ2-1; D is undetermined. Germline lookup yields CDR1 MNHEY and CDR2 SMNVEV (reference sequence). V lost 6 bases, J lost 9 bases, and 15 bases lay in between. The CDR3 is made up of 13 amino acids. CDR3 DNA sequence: TGTGCCAGCAGACCCCCTACGGACGGTGAGCAGTTCTTC. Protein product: CASRPPTDGEQFF.

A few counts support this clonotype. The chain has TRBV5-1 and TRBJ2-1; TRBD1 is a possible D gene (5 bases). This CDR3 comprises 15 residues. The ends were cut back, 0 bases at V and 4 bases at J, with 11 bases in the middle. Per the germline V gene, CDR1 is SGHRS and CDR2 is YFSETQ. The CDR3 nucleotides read TGCGCCAGCAGCTTGGGTGGGGCGAGATACAATGAGCAGTTCTTC. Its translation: CASSLGGARYNEQFF.